Presented here are 24 T cell receptor beta chains from one specimen sequenced in a study of cytomegalovirus exposure and HLA in healthy donors (dated by TCRdb to 2016 to 2017). The receptor library was made with the immunoSEQ multiplex PCR assay. For the multiplex PCR, a mixture combining 60 forward primers for TCR Vbeta segments and 13 reverse primers for TCR Jbeta segments was used. The immuneACCESS repertoire file appears here via TCRdb, limited to in-frame rearrangements. These files lack a portion of the clones; in checked studies, under half of the deficit traces to unresolved V genes, and the cause of the others is not known. The sample table holds under 250,000 clones, of which roughly 87% were seen once. The ten largest clones take up around 6% of the sample. The sequenced sample consisted of PBMCs. The receptors were gathered from a man in his forties in good health and CMV-seropositive.

This clone was seen just once. The chain employs TRBV25-1 and TRBJ2-7, with 9 positions matching TRBD2. This CDR3 contains 15 residues. With V trimmed by 7 bases and J by 3 bases, 10 bases remained unmatched. Germline CDR1 MGHDK, CDR2 SYGVNS. For the CDR3, the DNA is TGTGCCAGCAACGGGGTGGCGGGAGGGGTCTACGAGCAGTACTTC. Protein: CASNGVAGGVYEQYF.

On this clone itself: The same CDR3 arises from other DNA sequences in this sample as well. V usage is TRBV5-6 and J usage is TRBJ1-1; the D is unclear. The CDR3 loop spans 18 amino acids. The germline gives CDR1 SGHDT, CDR2 YYEEEE. V was pared by 4 bases and J by 3 bases, with 25 bases between. CDR3 loop: CASSLLDGSLRGYTEAFF. DNA for the CDR3: TGTGCCAGCAGCCTTCTGGATGGAAGCCTCAGAGGATACACTGAAGCTTTCTTT.

The CDR3 reads CASSAGVRAFF. CDR3 coding DNA: TGTGCCAGCAGTGCCGGGGTTAGAGCTTTCTTT. The chain has TRBV6-1 and TRBJ1-1; D gene uncertain. Germline V lookup: CDR1 MNHNS, CDR2 SASEGT. The V and J ends lost 4 bases and 10 bases respectively, with 10 bases between them. The CDR3 is 11 residues long.

A few counts support this clone. The chain is built from TRBV5-1 and TRBJ1-4; D remains ambiguous. V lost 3 bases and J lost 6, with 9 bases in between. This CDR3 region has 13 residues. Germline assignment: CDR1 SGHRS and CDR2 YFSETQ. CDR3 coding DNA: TGCGCCAGCAGCTCCGTGAGGGATGAAAAACTGTTTTTT. Encoded protein: CASSSVRDEKLFF.

This clone came up once. This chain's CDR3 is CASSPRQGAFGELFF. The CDR3 nucleotides are TGTGCCAGCTCACCCCGGCAGGGGGCATTCGGGGAGCTGTTTTTT. This rearrangement joins TRBV18 to TRBJ2-2; 8 bases fit TRBD1. Germline assignment: CDR1 KGHSH and CDR2 LQKENI. CDR3 length equals 15 residues. V was clipped by 3 bases and J by 7 bases; unmatched bases: 7.

The chain recombines TRBV27 with TRBJ2-2; D unclear. Between the trimmed V and J ends, which lost 6 bases and 2 bases, there was a span of 4 bases. The CDR3 totals 12 residues. CDR1 is MNHEY, CDR2 SMNVEV, per germline (reference sequence). The CDR3 is CASSYNTGELFF. DNA for the CDR3: TGTGCCAGCAGCTATAACACCGGGGAGCTGTTTTTT.

The chain carries TRBV7-2 and TRBJ2-1; the match to TRBD2 covers 9 bases. The CDR3 covers 16 residues. Trimming took 2 bases from V and 6 from J; bases not matched to a gene: 8. Germline V gene sequence: CDR1 SGHTA, CDR2 FQGNSA. The CDR3 reads CASSLIWLAGRNEQFF. Here the CDR3 DNA reads TGTGCCAGCAGCTTAATTTGGCTAGCGGGACGCAATGAGCAGTTCTTC. The full variable domain, completed using reference TRBV7-2 and TRBJ2-1, is GAGVSQSPSNKVTEKGKDVELRCDPISGHTALYWYRQSLGQGLEFLIYFQGNSAPDKSGLPSDRFSAERTGGSVSTLTIQRTQQEDSAVYLCASSLIWLAGRNEQFFGPGTRLTVL.

The chain couples TRBV5-1 to TRBJ2-7; 12 bases agree with TRBD1. The CDR3 loop spans 20 amino acids. V lost 0 bases, J lost 3 bases, and 16 bases stayed unmatched. CDR1 and CDR2 (germline): SGHRS, YFSETQ. Here the CDR3 DNA reads TGCGCCAGCAGCTTGGTGCCAGGGACAGGGGGCAGGCATCTAGGCTACGAGCAGTACTTC. Amino acid sequence: CASSLVPGTGGRHLGYEQYF.

This chain connects TRBV9 to TRBJ1-3, with 7 positions matching TRBD1. V lost 2 bases, J lost 0 bases, and 5 bases stayed unmatched. This CDR3 has 16 amino acids. Looked up from germline, CDR1 is SGDLS and CDR2 is YYNGEE. CDR3 coding DNA: TGTGCCAGCAGCGTGACCGGGACAGTCTCTGGAAACACCATATATTTT. Translated: CASSVTGTVSGNTIYF.

V and J are TRBV5-1 and TRBJ2-7, with 9 positions matching TRBD1. V gave up 4 bases and J gave up 6 bases; unmatched junction bases: 11. The V gene's germline CDR1 is SGHRS and CDR2 YFSETQ. The CDR3 runs to 15 residues. The CDR3 DNA sequence: TGCGCCAGCAGCCAAGGGACAGGGTTTTACTCCGAGCAGTACTTC. Protein: CASSQGTGFYSEQYF.

This chain uses TRBV21-1 with TRBJ1-5; the table gives TRBD1 as D, unverified against the DNA. TRBV21-1 is deemed a pseudogene. The CDR3 is 15 residues long. The CDR3 DNA reads TGTGCCAGCCTCGGGACAGGGGGTTCCAATCAGCCCCAGCATTTT. It encodes CASLGTGGSNQPQHF.

J is TRBJ2-3 and V is TRBV15; possibly TRBD2 for D (5 bases). Germline values: CDR1 LNHNV, CDR2 YYDKDF (reference sequence). Trimming took off 0 bases at V and 9 bases at J, with 10 bases between the two ends. The CDR3 is made up of 13 amino acids. CDR3 in DNA: TGTGCCACCAGCAGAGAGAGGGCAGGAACGCAGTATTTT. It translates to CATSRERAGTQYF.

The chain employs TRBV10-1 and TRBJ2-7, with TRBD1 as a possible D gene (6 bases). Germline CDR1 and CDR2: WNHNN and SYGVQD (reference sequence). Trimming left V 3 bases short and J 0 bases short, with 12 bases between. The CDR3 has 15 residues. The CDR3 reads CASSETGMSSYEQYF. The CDR3 region has the DNA TGCGCCAGCAGTGAAACAGGGATGAGCTCCTACGAGCAGTACTTC.

This rearrangement joins TRBV7-2 to TRBJ1-1, with 9 bases aligning to TRBD1. V shed 5 bases and J 5 bases; nucleotides not matched to a gene: 6. The CDR3 extends over 14 amino acids. Germline V CDR1 and CDR2: SGHTA, FQGNSA. CDR3 in DNA: TGTGCCAGCAGCCCGGACAGGGGTTTGACTGAAGCTTTCTTT. It encodes CASSPDRGLTEAFF.

The table lists this clone with a few counts. V usage is TRBV5-8 and J usage is TRBJ1-1; D unclear. Germline lookup yields CDR1 SGHTS and CDR2 YDEGEE. This CDR3 has 12 residues. V was shortened by 2 bases and J by 8 bases, with 10 bases between the two germline ends. CDR3 bases: TGTGCCAGCAGCTTAGACTACCCCGAAGCTTTCTTT. As protein: CASSLDYPEAFF.

This chain joins TRBV28 and TRBJ2-2; D remains unclear. Germline CDR1 and CDR2: MDHEN and SYDVKM. CDR3 length: 14 residues. Trimming took 2 bases from V and 4 from J, leaving 8 bases between them. Here the CDR3 reads CASSLNGLTGELFF. The CDR3 DNA sequence: TGTGCCAGCAGTTTAAATGGCCTCACCGGGGAGCTGTTTTTT.

This clone appeared a single time. V gene TRBV27 combines with J gene TRBJ2-2; D remains unclear. V lost 5 bases, J lost 6 bases, and 7 bases lay in between. Germline V gene lookup returns CDR1 MNHEY and CDR2 SMNVEV (reference sequence). The CDR3 totals 12 residues. CDR3 nucleotides: TGTGCCAGCAGTATACAAGCCGGGGAGCTGTTTTTT. Residues: CASSIQAGELFF.

This clone was recorded only once. This sequence joins TRBV27 and TRBJ1-1, with D possibly being TRBD1 (6 bases). CDR1 and CDR2 (germline): MNHEY, SMNVEV (reference sequence). CDR3 length: 13 residues. V was trimmed by 4 bases and J by 5 bases, leaving 11 bases between them. CDR3 coding DNA: TGTGCCAGCAGTTCTAGGGGGTGGACTGAAGCTTTCTTT. It codes for CASSSRGWTEAFF.

The gene calls are TRBV29-1 and TRBJ1-4; no firm D call. Deletions cut 4 bases from V and 5 bases from J, with 11 bases between. The germline gives CDR1 SQVTM, CDR2 ANQGSEA. This CDR3 spans 13 amino acids. CDR3 coding DNA: TGCAGCGTTGCTGGGCCCCCAAATGAAAAACTGTTTTTT. Translating gives CSVAGPPNEKLFF.

The chain carries TRBV12-2 and TRBJ2-1; the D segment call TRBD1 is taken from the table without a DNA check. TRBV12-2 is described as a pseudogene. The CDR3 sequence is 16 residues long. The chain's CDR3 is CASRLADSGPYGEQFF. CDR3 coding DNA: TGTGCAAGTCGCTTAGCGGACAGTGGTCCGTATGGTGAGCAGTTCTTC.

The chain carries TRBV7-3 and TRBJ1-1; D is perhaps TRBD1 (5 bases). The CDR3 is 14 amino acids. Germline V CDR1 and CDR2: SGHTA, FQGTGA. Trimming left V 8 bases short and J 1 base short, with 14 bases between. The CDR3 spells CASAPGGENTEAFF. CDR3 nucleotides: TGTGCCAGCGCCCCCGGGGGTGAGAACACTGAAGCTTTCTTT.

The chain joins TRBV30 to TRBJ1-2, with TRBD1 as a possible D gene (6 bases). The CDR3 is made up of 13 amino acids. Germline V lookup: CDR1 GTSNPN, CDR2 SVGIG (reference sequence). CDR3 sequence reads: CASGVLANYGYTF. The DNA for the CDR3 is TGTGCTTCAGGGGTTTTAGCTAACTATGGCTACACCTTC.

This chain joins TRBV9 and TRBJ2-2; D remains unclear. Trimming cost V 0 bases and J 0 bases, with 6 bases left between them. This CDR3 contains 15 residues. CDR1 SGDLS and CDR2 YYNGEE come from the germline V gene. The CDR3 DNA reads TGTGCCAGCAGCGTAGTGAGAGCGAACACCGGGGAGCTGTTTTTT. Its protein is CASSVVRANTGELFF.

V is TRBV15 and J is TRBJ2-2; possibly TRBD2 for D (5 bases). CDR3 size: 16 residues. From germline, CDR1 is LNHNV and CDR2 YYDKDF (reference sequence). The ends were cut back, 3 bases at V and 4 bases at J, with 15 bases in the middle. The CDR3 sequence: CATSSPLSRGTGELFF. As DNA, the CDR3 is TGTGCCACCAGCAGTCCACTCTCCCGGGGCACCGGGGAGCTGTTTTTT.